This T cell receptor beta chain was captured in a study of blood T cells in healthy people across ages. The CDR3 consists of 14 residues. The germline V and J ends were trimmed by 3 bases and 2 bases, with 9 bases remaining between them. The germline V gene has CDR1 MNHEY and CDR2 SVGEGT. The second PCR ran roughly 7 to 11 cycles with a sample-barcoded 5' primer and J-beta primers. Each cDNA molecule, via a template-switch adaptor with 12 random nucleotides, was tagged. TCRdb processed the 5' RACE reads anew with MiXCR; each CDR3 protein has one entry. The table includes about 1.1 million distinct CDR3 sequences, roughly two fifths detected once.

This chain uses TRBV6-2 or TRBV6-3 with TRBJ2-3; D is uncertain. The origin of this receptor is a man younger than 35 in good health. Material: blood. CDR3 loop: CASSYGRTTDTQYF. The CDR3 coding sequence is TGTGCCAGCAGTTATGGCCGGACCACAGATACGCAGTATTTT.